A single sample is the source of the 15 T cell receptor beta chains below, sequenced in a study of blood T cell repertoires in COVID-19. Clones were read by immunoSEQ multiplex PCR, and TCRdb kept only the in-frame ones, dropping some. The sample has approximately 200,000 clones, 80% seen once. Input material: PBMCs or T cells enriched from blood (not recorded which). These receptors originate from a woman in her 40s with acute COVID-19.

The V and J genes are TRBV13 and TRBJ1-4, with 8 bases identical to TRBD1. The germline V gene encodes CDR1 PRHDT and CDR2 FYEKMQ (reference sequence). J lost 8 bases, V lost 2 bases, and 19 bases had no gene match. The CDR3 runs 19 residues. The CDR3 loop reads CASSLRSVQGGGVREKLFF. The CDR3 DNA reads TGTGCCAGCAGCTTAAGAAGTGTACAGGGGGGGGGAGTTCGGGAAAAACTGTTTTTT. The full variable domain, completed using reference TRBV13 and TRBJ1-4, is AAGVIQSPRHLIKEKRETATLKCYPIPRHDTVYWYQQGPGQDPQFLISFYEKMQSDKGSIPDRFSAQQFSDYHSELNMSSLELGDSALYFCASSLRSVQGGGVREKLFFGSGTQLSVL.

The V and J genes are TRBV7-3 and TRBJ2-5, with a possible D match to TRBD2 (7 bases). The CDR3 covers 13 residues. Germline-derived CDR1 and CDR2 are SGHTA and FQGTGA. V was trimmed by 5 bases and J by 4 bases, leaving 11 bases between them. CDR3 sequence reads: CASSRGAGETQYF. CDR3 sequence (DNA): TGTGCCAGCAGCCGGGGGGCCGGAGAGACCCAGTACTTC.

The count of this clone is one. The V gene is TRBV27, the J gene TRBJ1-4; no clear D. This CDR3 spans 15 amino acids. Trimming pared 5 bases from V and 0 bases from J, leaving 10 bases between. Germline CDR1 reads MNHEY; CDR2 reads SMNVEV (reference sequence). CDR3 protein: CASSPWGATNEKLFF. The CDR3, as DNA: TGTGCCAGCAGTCCTTGGGGAGCAACTAATGAAAAACTGTTTTTT. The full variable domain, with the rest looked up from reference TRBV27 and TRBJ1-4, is EAQVTQNPRYLITVTGKKLTVTCSQNMNHEYMSWYRQDPGLGLRQIYYSMNVEVTDKGDVPEGYKVSRKEKRNFPLILESPSPNQTSLYFCASSPWGATNEKLFFGSGTQLSVL.

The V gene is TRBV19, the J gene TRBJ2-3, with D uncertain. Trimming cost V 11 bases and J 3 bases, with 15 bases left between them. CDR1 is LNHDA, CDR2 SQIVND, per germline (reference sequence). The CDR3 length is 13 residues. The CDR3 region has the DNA TGTGCCGCCGGGTCCTGGTCTACAGATACGCAGTATTTT. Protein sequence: CAAGSWSTDTQYF.

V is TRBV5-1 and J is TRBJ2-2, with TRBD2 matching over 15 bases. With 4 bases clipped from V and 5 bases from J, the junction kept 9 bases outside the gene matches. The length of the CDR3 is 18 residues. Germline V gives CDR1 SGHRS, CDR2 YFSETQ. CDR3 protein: CASSEGTSGGPRTGELFF. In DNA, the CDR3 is TGCGCCAGCAGCGAAGGGACTAGCGGGGGGCCGCGTACCGGGGAGCTGTTTTTT.

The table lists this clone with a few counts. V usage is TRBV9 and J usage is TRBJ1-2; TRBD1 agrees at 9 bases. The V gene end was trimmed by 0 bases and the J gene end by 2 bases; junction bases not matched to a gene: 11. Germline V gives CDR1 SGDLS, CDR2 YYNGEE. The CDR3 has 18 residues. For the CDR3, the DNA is TGTGCCAGCAGCGTAGGGGTGGGACAGGGCGTTGGGAACTATGGCTACACCTTC. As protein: CASSVGVGQGVGNYGYTF.

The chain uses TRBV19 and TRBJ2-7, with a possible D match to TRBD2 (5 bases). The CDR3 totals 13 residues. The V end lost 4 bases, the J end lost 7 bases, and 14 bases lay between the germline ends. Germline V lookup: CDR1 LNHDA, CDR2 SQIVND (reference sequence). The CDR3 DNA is TGTGCCAGTAGTACCCAAACCGGGGATGAGCAGTACTTC. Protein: CASSTQTGDEQYF.

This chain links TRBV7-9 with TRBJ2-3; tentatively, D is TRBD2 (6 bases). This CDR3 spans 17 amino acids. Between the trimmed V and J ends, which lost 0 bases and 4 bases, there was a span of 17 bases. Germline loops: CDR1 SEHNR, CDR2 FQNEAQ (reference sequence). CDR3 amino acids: CASSLARGRPGADTQYF. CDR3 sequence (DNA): TGTGCCAGCAGCTTAGCACGAGGCAGGCCGGGGGCAGATACGCAGTATTTT.

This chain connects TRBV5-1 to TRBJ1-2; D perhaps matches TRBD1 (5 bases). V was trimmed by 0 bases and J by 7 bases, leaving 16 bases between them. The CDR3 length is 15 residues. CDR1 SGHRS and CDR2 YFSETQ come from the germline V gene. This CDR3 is CASSLGSGGAIGYTF. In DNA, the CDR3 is TGCGCCAGCAGCTTGGGATCCGGAGGGGCCATTGGCTACACCTTC.

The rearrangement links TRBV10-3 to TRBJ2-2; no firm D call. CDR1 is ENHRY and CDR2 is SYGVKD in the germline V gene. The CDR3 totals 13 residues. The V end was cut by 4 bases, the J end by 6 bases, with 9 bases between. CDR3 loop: CAISGSMSGELFF. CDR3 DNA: TGTGCCATCAGTGGGTCCATGTCCGGGGAGCTGTTTTTT.

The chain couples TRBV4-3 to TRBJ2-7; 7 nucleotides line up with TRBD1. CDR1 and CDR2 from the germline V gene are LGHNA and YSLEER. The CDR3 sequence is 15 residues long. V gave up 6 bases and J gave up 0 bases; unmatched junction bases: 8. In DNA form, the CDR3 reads TGCGCCAGCAGTCTTGGACAGGACCTCTCCTACGAGCAGTACTTC. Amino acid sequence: CASSLGQDLSYEQYF.

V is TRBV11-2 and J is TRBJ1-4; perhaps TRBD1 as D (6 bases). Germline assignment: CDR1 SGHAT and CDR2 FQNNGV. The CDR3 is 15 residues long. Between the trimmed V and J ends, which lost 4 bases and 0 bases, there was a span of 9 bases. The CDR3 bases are TGTGCCAGCAGCTCGACAGGACCAACTAATGAAAAACTGTTTTTT. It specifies CASSSTGPTNEKLFF. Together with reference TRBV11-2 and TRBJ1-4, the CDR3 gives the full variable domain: EAGVAQSPRYKIIEKRQSVAFWCNPISGHATLYWYQQILGQGPKLLIQFQNNGVVDDSQLPKDRFSAERLKGVDSTLKIQPAKLEDSAVYLCASSSTGPTNEKLFFGSGTQLSVL.

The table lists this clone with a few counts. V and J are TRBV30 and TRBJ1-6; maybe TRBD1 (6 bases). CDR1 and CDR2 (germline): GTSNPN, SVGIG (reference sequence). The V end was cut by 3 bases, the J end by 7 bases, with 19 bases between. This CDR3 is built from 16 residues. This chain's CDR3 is CAWRAGLGAPNSPLHF. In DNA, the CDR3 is TGTGCCTGGAGGGCCGGTTTGGGGGCCCCCAATTCACCCCTCCACTTT.

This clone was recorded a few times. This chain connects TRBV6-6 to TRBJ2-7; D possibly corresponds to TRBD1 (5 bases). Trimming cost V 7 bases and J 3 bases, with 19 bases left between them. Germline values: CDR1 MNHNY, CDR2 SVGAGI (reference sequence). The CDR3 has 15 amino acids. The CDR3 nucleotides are TGTGCCAGCATTGGCAGGATGCGGCAGGGCTACGAGCAGTACTTC. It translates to CASIGRMRQGYEQYF.

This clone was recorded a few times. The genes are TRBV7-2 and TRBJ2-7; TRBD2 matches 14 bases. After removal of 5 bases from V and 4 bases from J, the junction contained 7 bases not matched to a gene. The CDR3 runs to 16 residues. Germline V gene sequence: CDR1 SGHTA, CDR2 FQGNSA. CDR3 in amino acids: CASSPRTSGRTYEQYF. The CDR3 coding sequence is TGTGCCAGCAGCCCCCGGACTAGCGGGAGGACGTACGAGCAGTACTTC.